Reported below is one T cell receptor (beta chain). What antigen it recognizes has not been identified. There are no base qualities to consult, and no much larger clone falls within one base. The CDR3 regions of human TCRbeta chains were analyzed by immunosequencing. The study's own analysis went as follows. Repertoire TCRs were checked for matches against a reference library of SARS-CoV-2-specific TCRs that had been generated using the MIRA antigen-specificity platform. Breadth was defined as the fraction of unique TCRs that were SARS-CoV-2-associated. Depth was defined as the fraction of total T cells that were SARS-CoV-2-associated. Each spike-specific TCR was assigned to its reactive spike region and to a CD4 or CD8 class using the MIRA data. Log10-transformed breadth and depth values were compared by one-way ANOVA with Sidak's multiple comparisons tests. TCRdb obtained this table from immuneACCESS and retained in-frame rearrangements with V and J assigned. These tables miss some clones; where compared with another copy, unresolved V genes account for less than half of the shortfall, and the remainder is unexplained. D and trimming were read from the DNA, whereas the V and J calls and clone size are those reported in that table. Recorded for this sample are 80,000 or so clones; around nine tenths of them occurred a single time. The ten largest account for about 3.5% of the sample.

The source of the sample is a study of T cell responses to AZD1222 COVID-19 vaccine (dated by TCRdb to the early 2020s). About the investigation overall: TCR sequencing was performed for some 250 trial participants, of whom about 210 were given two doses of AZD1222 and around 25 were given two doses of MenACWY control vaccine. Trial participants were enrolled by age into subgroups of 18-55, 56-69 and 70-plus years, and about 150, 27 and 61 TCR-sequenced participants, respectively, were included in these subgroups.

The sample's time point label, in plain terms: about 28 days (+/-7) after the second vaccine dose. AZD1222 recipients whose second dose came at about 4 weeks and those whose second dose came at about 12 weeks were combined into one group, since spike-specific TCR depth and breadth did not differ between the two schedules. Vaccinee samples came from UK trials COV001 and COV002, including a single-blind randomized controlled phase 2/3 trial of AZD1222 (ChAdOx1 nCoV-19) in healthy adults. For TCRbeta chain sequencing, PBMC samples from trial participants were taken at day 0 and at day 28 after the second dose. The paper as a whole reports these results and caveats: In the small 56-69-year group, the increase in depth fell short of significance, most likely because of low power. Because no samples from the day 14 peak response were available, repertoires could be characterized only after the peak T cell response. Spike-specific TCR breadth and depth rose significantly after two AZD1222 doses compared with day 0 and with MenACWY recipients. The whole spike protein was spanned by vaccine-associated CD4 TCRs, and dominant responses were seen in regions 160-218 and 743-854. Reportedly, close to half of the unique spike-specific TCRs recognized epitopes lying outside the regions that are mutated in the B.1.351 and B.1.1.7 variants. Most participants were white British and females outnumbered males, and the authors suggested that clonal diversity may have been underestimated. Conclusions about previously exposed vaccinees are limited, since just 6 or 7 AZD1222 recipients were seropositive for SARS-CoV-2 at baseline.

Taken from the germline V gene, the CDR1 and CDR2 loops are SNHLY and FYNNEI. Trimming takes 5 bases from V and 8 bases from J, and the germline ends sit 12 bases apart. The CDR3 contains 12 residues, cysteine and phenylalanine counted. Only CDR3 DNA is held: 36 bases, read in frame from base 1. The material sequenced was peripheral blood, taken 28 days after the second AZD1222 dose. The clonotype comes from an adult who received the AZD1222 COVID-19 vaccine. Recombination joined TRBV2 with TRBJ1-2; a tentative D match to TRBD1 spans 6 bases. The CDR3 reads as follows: CASSTNREGYTF. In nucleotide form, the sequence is TGTGCCAGCAGTACCAACAGGGAAGGCTACACCTTC.